The T cell receptor beta chain described here comes from a study of blood T cells in healthy people across ages. On the study more broadly: Per every two T cells, about one barcoded beta molecule was captured by template switching.

Combining a sample-barcoded 5' primer with a J-beta primer mix, a second PCR ran for roughly 6 to 12 cycles. TCRdb called the 5' RACE reads again in MiXCR, with one record for every CDR3 protein. The sample comprises around 1,100,000 distinct CDR3 sequences, 35% to 40% of which are singletons, and about an eighth rests with the top ten. The CDR3 is 13 residues long. Losses at the gene ends were 8 bases for V and 2 bases for J; bases not matched to a gene: 7. CDR1 and CDR2 from the germline V gene are SQVTM and ANQGSEA. The receptor comes from a man aged 18 to 29 in good health. V gene TRBV29-1 combines with J gene TRBJ2-3, with 7 bases fitting TRBD2. The source material was blood. The chain's CDR3 is CSHERGPTDTQYF. CDR3 sequence (DNA): TGCAGCCACGAGCGGGGCCCCACAGATACGCAGTATTTT.